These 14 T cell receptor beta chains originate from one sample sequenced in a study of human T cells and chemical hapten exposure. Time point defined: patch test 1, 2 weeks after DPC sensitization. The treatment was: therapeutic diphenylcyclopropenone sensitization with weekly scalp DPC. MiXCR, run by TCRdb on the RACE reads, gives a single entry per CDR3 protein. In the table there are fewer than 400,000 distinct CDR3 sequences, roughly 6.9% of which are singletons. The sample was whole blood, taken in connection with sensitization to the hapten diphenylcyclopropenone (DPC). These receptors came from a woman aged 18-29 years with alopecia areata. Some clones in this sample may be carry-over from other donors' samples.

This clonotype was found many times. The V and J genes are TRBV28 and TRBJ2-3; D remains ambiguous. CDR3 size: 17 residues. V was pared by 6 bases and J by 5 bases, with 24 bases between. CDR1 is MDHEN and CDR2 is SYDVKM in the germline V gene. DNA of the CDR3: TGTGCCAGCAGACTCTCGCCGGTGGGCGGCACCCAAGATACGCAGTATTTT. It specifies CASRLSPVGGTQDTQYF.

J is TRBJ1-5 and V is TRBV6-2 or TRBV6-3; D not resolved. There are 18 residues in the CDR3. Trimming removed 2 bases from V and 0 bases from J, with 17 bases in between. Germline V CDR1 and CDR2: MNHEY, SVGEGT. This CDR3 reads CASSYDGAHAYSNQPQHF. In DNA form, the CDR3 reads TGTGCCAGCAGTTACGATGGAGCGCATGCGTATAGCAATCAGCCCCAGCATTTT.

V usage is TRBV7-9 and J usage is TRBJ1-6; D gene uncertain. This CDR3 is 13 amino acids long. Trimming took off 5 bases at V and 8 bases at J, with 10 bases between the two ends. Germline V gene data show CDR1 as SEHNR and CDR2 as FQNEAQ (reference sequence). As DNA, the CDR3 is TGTGCCAGCAGCATGACAAGAGATTCACCCCTCCACTTT. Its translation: CASSMTRDSPLHF. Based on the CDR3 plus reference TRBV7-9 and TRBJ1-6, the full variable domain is DTGVSQNPRHKITKRGQNVTFRCDPISEHNRLYWYRQTLGQGPEFLTYFQNEAQLEKSRLLSDRFSAERPKGSFSTLEIQRTEQGDSAMYLCASSMTRDSPLHFGNGTRLTVT.

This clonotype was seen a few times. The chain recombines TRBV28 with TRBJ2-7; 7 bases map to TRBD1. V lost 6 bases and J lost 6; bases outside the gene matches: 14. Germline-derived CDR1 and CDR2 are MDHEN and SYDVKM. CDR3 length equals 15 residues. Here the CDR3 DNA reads TGTGCCAGCAGAAACCTCGACAGGGTTTCTCCCGAGCAGTACTTC. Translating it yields CASRNLDRVSPEQYF.

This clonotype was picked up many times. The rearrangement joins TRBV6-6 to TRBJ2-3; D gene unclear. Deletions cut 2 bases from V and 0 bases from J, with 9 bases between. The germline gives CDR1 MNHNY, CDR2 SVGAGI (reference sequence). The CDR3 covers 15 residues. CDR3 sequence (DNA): TGTGCCAGCAGTTACGTGGAGACTAGCACAGATACGCAGTATTTT. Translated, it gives CASSYVETSTDTQYF.

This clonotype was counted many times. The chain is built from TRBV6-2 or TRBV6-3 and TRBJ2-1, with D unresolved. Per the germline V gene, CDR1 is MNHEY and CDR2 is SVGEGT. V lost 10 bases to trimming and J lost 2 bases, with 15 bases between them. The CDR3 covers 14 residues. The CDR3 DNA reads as TGTGCCACCATACTTTCAGTAACCTACAATGAGCAGTTCTTC. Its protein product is CATILSVTYNEQFF.

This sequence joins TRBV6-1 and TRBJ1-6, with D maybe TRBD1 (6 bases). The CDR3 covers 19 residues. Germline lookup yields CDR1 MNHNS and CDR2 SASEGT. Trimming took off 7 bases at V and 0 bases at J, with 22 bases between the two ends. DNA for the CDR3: TGTGCCAGCAAAAGGGGGGGAGGAGGTATCACCTCCTATAATTCACCCCTCCACTTT. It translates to CASKRGGGGITSYNSPLHF.

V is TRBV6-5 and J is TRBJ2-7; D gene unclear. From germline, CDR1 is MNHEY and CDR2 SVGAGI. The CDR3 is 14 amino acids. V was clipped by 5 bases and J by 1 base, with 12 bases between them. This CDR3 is CASSSFVGSYEQYF. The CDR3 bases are TGTGCCAGCAGTAGTTTTGTGGGTTCCTACGAGCAGTACTTC.

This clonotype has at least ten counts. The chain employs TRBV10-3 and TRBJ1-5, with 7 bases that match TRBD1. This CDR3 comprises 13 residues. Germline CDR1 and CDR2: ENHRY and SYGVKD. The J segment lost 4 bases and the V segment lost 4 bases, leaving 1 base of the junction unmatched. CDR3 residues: CAISGQGNQPQHF. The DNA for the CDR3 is TGTGCCATCAGTGGACAGGGAAATCAGCCCCAGCATTTT.

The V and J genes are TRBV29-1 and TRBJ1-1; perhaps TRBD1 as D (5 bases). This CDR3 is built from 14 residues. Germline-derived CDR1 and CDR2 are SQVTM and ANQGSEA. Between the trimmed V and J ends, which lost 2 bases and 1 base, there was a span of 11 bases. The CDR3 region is CSVEWSRANTEAFF. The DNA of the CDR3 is TGCAGCGTTGAATGGTCCAGGGCGAACACTGAAGCTTTCTTT.

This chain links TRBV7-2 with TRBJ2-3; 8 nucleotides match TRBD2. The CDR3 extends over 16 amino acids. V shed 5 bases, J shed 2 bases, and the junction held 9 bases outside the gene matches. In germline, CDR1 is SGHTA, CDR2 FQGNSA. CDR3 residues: CASSPGRTSPTDTQYF. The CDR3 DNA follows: TGTGCCAGCAGCCCCGGGCGGACTAGCCCCACAGATACGCAGTATTTT.

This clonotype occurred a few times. DNA for the CDR3: TGTGCCAGCAGCCAATGGTCTCCGGGGGACACAGATACGCAGTATTTT. Amino acid sequence: CASSQWSPGDTDTQYF. J is TRBJ2-3 and V is TRBV3-1; D is possibly TRBD2 (6 bases). The CDR3 has 16 amino acids. Germline-derived CDR1 and CDR2 are LGHDT and YNNKEL (reference sequence). V gave up 2 bases and J gave up 2 bases, with 14 bases separating them.

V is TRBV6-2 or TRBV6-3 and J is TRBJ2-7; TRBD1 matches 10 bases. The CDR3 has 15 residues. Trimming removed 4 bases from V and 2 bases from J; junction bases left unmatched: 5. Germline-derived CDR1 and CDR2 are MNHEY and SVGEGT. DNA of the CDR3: TGTGCCAGCAGTTCCCGGGACAGGGGACCCTACGAGCAGTACTTC. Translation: CASSSRDRGPYEQYF.

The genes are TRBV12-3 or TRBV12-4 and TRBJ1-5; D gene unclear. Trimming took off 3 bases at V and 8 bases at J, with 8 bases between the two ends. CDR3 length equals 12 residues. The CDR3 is CASSFQAEPQHF. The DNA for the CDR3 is TGTGCCAGCAGTTTTCAGGCGGAGCCCCAGCATTTT.